This T cell receptor (beta chain) derives from a study of memory CD4+ T cells and cytomegalovirus serostatus. The CDR3 runs to 17 residues. Per the germline V gene, CDR1 is MDHEN and CDR2 is SYDVKM. J was trimmed by 7 bases and V by 7 bases; bases with no gene match: 14. The sort gate was single viable CD3+CD4+CD8-CD45RO+ cells for memory CD4+ T cells. Donors' CMV status reflects serum IgG against pp150, pp28, p38, p52. The protocol was immunoSEQ multiplex PCR, while the TCRdb copy is restricted to in-frame clones and leaves out a portion. The sample lists 60,000 to 75,000 clones, around 82% seen once, with 0.5% to 0.6% in the top ten.

This chain connects TRBV28 to TRBJ2-2, with 11 bases matching TRBD2. The sequence derives from an adult in good health and CMV-seronegative. Some clones in this sample may be carry-over from other donors' samples. The sample taken for sequencing was memory CD4+ T cells from blood. The CDR3 protein is CASTSSGSGRGSGELFF. The CDR3 DNA is TGTGCCAGCACCAGTAGCGGTAGCGGGAGGGGAAGCGGGGAGCTGTTTTTT. The variable domain in full, with the rest retrieved from reference TRBV28 and TRBJ2-2, is DVKVTQSSRYLVKRTGEKVFLECVQDMDHENMFWYRQDPGLGLRLIYFSYDVKMKEKGDIPEGYSVSREKKERFSLILESASTNQTSMYLCASTSSGSGRGSGELFFGEGSRLTVL.